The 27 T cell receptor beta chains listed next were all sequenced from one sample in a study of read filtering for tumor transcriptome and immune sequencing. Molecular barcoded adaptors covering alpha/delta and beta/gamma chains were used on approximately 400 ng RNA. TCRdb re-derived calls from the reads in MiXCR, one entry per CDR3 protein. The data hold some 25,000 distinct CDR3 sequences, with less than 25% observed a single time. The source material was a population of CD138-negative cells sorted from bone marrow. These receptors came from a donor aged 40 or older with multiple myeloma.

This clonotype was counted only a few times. CDR3 nucleotides: TGTGCCAGCACCTCCTCGCTAGCTTCCTACAATGAGCAGTTCTTC. The encoded protein is CASTSSLASYNEQFF. The J gene is TRBJ2-1, the V gene TRBV7-2; D possibly corresponds to TRBD2 (5 bases). Germline V gene sequence: CDR1 SGHTA, CDR2 FQGNSA. The CDR3 totals 15 residues. V shed 7 bases and J shed 1 base, with 14 bases lying between them. The entire variable domain, with the rest obtained from reference TRBV7-2 and TRBJ2-1, is as follows: GAGVSQSPSNKVTEKGKDVELRCDPISGHTALYWYRQSLGQGLEFLIYFQGNSAPDKSGLPSDRFSAERTGGSVSTLTIQRTQQEDSAVYLCASTSSLASYNEQFFGPGTRLTVL.

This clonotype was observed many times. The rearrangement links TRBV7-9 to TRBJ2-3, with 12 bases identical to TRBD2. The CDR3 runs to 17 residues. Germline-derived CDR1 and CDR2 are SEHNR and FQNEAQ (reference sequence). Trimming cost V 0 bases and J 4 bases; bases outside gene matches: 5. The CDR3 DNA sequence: TGTGCCAGCAGCTTAGCCAGACTAGCGGGAGCCGCAGATACGCAGTATTTT. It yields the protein CASSLARLAGAADTQYF.

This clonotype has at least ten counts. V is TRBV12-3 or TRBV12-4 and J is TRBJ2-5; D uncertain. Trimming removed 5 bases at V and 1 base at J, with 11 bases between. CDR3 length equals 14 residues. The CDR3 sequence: CASSARTSQETQYF. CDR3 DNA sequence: TGTGCCAGCAGTGCTCGGACGAGCCAAGAGACCCAGTACTTC.

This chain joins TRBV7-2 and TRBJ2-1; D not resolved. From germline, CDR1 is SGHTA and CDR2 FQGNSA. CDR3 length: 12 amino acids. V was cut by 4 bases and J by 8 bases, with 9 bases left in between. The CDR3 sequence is CASSSTWDEQFF. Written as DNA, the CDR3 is TGTGCCAGCAGCTCAACCTGGGATGAGCAGTTCTTC.

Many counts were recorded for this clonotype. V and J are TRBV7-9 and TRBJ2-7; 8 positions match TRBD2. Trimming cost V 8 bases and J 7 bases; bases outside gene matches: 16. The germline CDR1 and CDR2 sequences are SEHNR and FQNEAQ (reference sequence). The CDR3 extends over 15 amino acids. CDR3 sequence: CASHKSGSPPWEQYF. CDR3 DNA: TGTGCCAGCCACAAGAGCGGGAGTCCCCCGTGGGAGCAGTACTTC.

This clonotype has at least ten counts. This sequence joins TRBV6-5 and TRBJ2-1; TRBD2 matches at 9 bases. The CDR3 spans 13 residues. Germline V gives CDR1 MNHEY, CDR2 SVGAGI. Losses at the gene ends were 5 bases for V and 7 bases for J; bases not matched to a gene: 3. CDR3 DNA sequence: TGTGCCAGCAGTACTCTAGCGGGAAATGAGCAGTTCTTC. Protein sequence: CASSTLAGNEQFF.

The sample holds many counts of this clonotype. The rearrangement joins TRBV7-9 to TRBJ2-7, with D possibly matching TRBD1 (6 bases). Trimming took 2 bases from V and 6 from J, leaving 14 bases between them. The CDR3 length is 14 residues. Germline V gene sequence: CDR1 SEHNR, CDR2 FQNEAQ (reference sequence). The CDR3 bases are TGTGCCAGCAGCTTATCAGGGGCCGTGAGCGAGCAGTACTTC. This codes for CASSLSGAVSEQYF. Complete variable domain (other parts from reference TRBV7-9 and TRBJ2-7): DTGVSQNPRHKITKRGQNVTFRCDPISEHNRLYWYRQTLGQGPEFLTYFQNEAQLEKSRLLSDRFSAERPKGSFSTLEIQRTEQGDSAMYLCASSLSGAVSEQYFGPGTRLTVT.

The CDR3 loop reads CASRPSLSYNEQFF. The CDR3 bases are TGTGCCAGCAGGCCTAGTCTATCCTACAATGAGCAGTTCTTC. The chain carries TRBV6-1 and TRBJ2-1, with D hard to call. V lost 6 bases to trimming and J lost 1 base, with 10 bases between them. The CDR3 totals 14 residues. Per the germline V gene, CDR1 is MNHNS and CDR2 is SASEGT.

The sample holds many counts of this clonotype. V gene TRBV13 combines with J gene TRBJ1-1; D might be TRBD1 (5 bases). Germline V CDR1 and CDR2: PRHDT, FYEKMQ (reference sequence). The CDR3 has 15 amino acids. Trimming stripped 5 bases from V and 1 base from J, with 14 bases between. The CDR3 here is CASSPIPGENTEAFF. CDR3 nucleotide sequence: TGTGCCAGCAGCCCAATTCCGGGGGAGAACACTGAAGCTTTCTTT.

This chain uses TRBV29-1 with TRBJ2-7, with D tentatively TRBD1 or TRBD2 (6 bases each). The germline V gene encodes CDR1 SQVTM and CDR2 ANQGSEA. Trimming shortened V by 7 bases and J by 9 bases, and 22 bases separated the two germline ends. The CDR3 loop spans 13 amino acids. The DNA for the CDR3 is TGCAGCGCCGAGGGGGGCGGTAGGCGGGGGCAGTACTTC. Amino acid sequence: CSAEGGGRRGQYF.

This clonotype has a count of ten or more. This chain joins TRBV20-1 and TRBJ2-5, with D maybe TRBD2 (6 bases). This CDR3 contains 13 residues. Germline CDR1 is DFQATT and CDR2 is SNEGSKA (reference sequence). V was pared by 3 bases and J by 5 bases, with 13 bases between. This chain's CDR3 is CSASGIRGETQYF. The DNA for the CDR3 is TGCAGTGCTAGCGGGATACGGGGGGAGACCCAGTACTTC.

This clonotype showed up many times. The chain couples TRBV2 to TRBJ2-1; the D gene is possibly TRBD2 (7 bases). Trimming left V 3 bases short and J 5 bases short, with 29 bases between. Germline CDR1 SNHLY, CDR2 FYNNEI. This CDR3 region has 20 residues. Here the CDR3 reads CASSEAWGHSGGSYDNEQFF. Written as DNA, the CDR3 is TGTGCCAGCAGTGAGGCCTGGGGGCACAGCGGCGGGAGTTACGACAATGAGCAGTTCTTC.

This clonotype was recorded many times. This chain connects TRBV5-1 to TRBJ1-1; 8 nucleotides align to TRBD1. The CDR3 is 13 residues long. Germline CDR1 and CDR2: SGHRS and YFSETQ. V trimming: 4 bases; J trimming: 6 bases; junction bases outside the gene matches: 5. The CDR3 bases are TGCGCCAGCAGCGTGGACAGGGTCCCTGAAGCTTTCTTT. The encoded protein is CASSVDRVPEAFF.

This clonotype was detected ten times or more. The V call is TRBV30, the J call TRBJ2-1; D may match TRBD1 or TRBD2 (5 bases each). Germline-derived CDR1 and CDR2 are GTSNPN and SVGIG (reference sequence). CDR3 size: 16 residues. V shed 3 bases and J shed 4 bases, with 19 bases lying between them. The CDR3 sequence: CAWRTRGVLTYNEQFF. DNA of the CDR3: TGTGCCTGGAGGACCCGAGGGGTACTAACTTACAATGAGCAGTTCTTC.

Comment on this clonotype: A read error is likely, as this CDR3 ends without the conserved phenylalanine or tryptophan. CDR3 coding DNA: TGCAGTGCTATCGACGGGAACACCGGGGAGCTGTTTTCT. Translated: CSAIDGNTGELFS. This chain uses TRBV20-1 with TRBJ2-2, with D unresolved. Trimming took 4 bases from V and 1 from J, leaving 7 bases between them. This CDR3 spans 13 amino acids. Germline V gives CDR1 DFQATT, CDR2 SNEGSKA (reference sequence).

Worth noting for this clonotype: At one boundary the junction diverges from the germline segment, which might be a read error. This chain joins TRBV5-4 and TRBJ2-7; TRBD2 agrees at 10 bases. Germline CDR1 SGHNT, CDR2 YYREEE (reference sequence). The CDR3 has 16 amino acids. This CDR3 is CACSQSIAGGSYEQYF. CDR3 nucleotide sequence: TGTGCCTGCAGCCAATCTATAGCGGGAGGCTCCTACGAGCAGTACTTC.

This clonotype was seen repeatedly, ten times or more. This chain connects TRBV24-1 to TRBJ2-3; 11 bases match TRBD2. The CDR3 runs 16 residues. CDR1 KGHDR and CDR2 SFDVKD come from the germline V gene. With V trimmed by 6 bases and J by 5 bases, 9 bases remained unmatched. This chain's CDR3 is CATSSGSGRAVDTQYF. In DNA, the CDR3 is TGTGCCACCAGTTCCGGTAGCGGGAGGGCCGTAGATACGCAGTATTTT.

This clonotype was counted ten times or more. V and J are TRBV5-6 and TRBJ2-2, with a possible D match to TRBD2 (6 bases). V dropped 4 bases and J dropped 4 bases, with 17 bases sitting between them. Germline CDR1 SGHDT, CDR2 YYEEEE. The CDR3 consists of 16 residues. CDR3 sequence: CASSRRQTGSTGELFF. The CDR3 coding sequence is TGTGCCAGCAGCCGACGACAGACCGGGAGCACCGGGGAGCTGTTTTTT.

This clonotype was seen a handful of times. The CDR3: CASSLWGSAYEQYF. Here the CDR3 DNA reads TGTGCCAGCAGTTTGTGGGGGAGTGCCTACGAGCAGTACTTC. The chain joins TRBV28 to TRBJ2-7; D possibly uses TRBD1 or TRBD2 (5 bases each). This CDR3 comprises 14 residues. CDR1 is MDHEN, CDR2 SYDVKM, per germline. Trimming removed 3 bases from V and 2 bases from J, with 11 bases in between.

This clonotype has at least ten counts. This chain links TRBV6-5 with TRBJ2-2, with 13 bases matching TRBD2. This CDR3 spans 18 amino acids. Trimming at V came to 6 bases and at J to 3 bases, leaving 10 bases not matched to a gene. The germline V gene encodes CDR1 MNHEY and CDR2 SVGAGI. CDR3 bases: TGTGCCAGCAGCCGTCGGACTAGCGGGAGAAAGGACACCGGGGAGCTGTTTTTT. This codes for CASSRRTSGRKDTGELFF.

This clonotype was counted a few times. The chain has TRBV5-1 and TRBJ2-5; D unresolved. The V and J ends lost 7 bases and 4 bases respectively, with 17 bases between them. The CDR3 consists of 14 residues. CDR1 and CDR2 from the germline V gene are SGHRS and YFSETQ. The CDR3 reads CASQNVVGVETQYF. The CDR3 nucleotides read TGCGCCAGCCAAAATGTCGTTGGAGTAGAGACCCAGTACTTC.

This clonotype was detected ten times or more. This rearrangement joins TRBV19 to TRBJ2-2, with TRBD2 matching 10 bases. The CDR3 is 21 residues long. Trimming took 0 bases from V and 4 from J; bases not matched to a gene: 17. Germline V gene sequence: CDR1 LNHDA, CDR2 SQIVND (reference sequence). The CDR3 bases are TGTGCCAGTAGTATAGATCGAGGGCTAGCGGGAGTACAGGGCGGCACCGGGGAGCTGTTTTTT. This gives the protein CASSIDRGLAGVQGGTGELFF.

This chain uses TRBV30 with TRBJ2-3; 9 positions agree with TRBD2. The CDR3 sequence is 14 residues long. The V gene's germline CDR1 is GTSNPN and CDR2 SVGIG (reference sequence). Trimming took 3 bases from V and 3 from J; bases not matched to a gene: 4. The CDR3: CAWRVSGRTDTQYF. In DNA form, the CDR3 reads TGTGCCTGGAGGGTGAGCGGGAGGACAGATACGCAGTATTTT.

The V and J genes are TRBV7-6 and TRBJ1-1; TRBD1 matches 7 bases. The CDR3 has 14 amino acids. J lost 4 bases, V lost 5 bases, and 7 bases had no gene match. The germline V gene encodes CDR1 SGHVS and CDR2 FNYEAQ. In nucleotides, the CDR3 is TGTGCCAGCAGCGAGGTAACAGGGGCCACTGAAGCTTTCTTT. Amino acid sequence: CASSEVTGATEAFF.

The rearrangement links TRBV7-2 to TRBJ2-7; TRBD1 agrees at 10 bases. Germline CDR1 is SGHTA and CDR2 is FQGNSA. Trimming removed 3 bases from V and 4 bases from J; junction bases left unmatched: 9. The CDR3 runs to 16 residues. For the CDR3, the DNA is TGTGCCAGCAGCTTTCCGGGACAGGGGACGACTTACGAGCAGTACTTC. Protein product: CASSFPGQGTTYEQYF.

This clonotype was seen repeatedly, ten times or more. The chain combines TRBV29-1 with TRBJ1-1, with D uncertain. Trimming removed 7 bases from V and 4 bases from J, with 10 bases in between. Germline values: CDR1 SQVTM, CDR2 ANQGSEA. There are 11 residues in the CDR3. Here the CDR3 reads CSATGSTEAFF. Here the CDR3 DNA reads TGCAGCGCCACGGGGAGCACTGAAGCTTTCTTT.

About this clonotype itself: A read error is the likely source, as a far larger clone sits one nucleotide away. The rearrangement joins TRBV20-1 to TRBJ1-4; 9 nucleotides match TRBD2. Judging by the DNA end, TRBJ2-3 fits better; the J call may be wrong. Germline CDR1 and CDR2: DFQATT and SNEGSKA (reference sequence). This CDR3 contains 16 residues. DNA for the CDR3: TGCAGTGCTAGAGATGTGCTAGCGGGAAGCGCAGATACGCAGTATTTT. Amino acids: CSARDVLAGSADTQYF.